The rows below give T cell receptor beta chains drawn from one sample of a study of human T cells and chemical hapten exposure. A single record per CDR3 protein comes from TCRdb applying MiXCR to the RACE reads. Among roughly 260,000 distinct CDR3 sequences listed, approximately 8.6% were seen once. The sequences come from whole blood, collected in connection with sensitization to the hapten diphenylcyclopropenone (DPC). These receptors were collected from a woman aged 40 to 49 with alopecia areata. Some clones in this sample may be carry-over from other donors' samples. Each CDR3 is given with its conserved first and last residue. The D gene is left open where the match is weak. Expanded clones get a size class; other rows say once, few or many, or leave the size out.

v_call	clone_size	j_call	d_call	cdr3_aa	cdr3_nt
TRBV10-3	many	TRBJ2-1	NA	CAISEVLGDEQFF	TGTGCCATCAGTGAGGTACTGGGGGATGAGCAGTTCTTC
TRBV6-5	NA	TRBJ2-3	TRBD2	CASYSSGRAIATDTQYF	TGTGCCAGCTACTCTAGCGGGAGGGCAATAGCGACAGATACGCAGTATTTT
TRBV11-2	NA	TRBJ1-1	NA	CASTLSPVMGTVAFF	TGTGCCAGCACCCTATCCCCCGTAATGGGGACTGTAGCTTTCTTT
TRBV2	NA	TRBJ2-2	TRBD2	CASSATSTTGELFF	TGTGCCAGCAGTGCGACTAGCACCACCGGGGAGCTGTTTTTT
TRBV12-3/TRBV12-4	NA	TRBJ2-7	NA	CASSLGRHEQYF	TGTGCCAGCAGTTTAGGAAGACACGAGCAGTACTTC
TRBV28	many	TRBJ1-6	TRBD1	CASSFGGGQGGSPLHF	TGTGCCAGCAGTTTCGGCGGGGGACAGGGGGGATCACCCCTCCACTTT
TRBV11-2	NA	TRBJ1-5	TRBD1	CASCQTGSGQPQHF	TGTGCCAGCTGCCAGACAGGGTCGGGTCAGCCCCAGCATTTT
TRBV11-1	NA	TRBJ2-3	TRBD2	CASTGLGASGRAGTDTQYF	TGTGCCAGCACCGGACTAGGAGCCAGCGGGAGGGCCGGGACAGATACGCAGTATTTT
TRBV2	NA	TRBJ1-5	TRBD1	CASNSETGNGQPQHF	TGTGCCAGCAATTCCGAGACAGGGAATGGTCAGCCCCAGCATTTT
TRBV28	NA	TRBJ2-7	TRBD1	CASSLAGTANSYEQYF	TGTGCCAGCAGTTTAGCCGGGACAGCTAACTCCTACGAGCAGTACTTC
TRBV19	few	TRBJ1-5	NA	CASKDNSRPNQPQHF	TGTGCCAGTAAGGACAATTCCCGCCCGAATCAGCCCCAGCATTTT
TRBV28	many	TRBJ2-1	TRBD2	CASRTPTSGNNEQFF	TGTGCCAGCAGGACCCCGACTAGCGGGAACAATGAGCAGTTCTTC
TRBV29-1	many	TRBJ2-3	NA	CSVEDLGARSDTQYF	TGCAGCGTTGAAGATCTGGGCGCACGGAGCGATACGCAGTATTTT
TRBV6-2/TRBV6-3	few	TRBJ1-5	NA	CASSYSGRGRYQPQHF	TGTGCCAGCAGTTACTCCGGCAGGGGAAGATATCAGCCCCAGCATTTT
TRBV28	NA	TRBJ2-1	TRBD2	CASSPGLAGGSSYNEQFF	TGTGCCAGCAGTCCTGGACTAGCGGGAGGGAGCTCCTACAATGAGCAGTTCTTC
TRBV18	few	TRBJ2-1	NA	CASSPGSGAYNEQFF	TGTGCCAGCTCACCAGGGAGTGGGGCCTACAATGAGCAGTTCTTC
TRBV27	few	TRBJ1-1	TRBD1	CASSLGTDLATEAFF	TGTGCCAGCAGTTTAGGGACAGACTTGGCCACTGAAGCTTTCTTT